This TCR beta chain was found in a study of identical twins. Ten or more counts support this clonotype. Its target is unknown. Findings and limits, study-wide: Sharing of beta out-of-frame sequences by twins showed a weaker excess.

Via MiXCR, TCRdb re-called the 5' RACE reads, giving one row per CDR3 protein. The sample gives approximately 690,000 distinct CDR3 sequences, 6.1% of which show up once; 1.5% to 2% is in the top ten. This CDR3 comprises 14 residues. V lost 2 bases and J 5 bases, leaving 11 bases between the germline ends. Germline V CDR1 and CDR2: SGHTS, YDEGEE. The material sequenced was naive T cells sorted from blood. The chain employs TRBV5-8 and TRBJ1-5, with a possible D match to TRBD1 (5 bases). This receptor was taken from a man aged 18 to 30 in good health. CDR3 in amino acids: CASSLRGPDQPQHF. The CDR3, as DNA: TGTGCCAGCAGCTTAAGGGGCCCGGATCAGCCCCAGCATTTT. Full variable domain (missing parts from reference TRBV5-8 and TRBJ1-5): EAGVTQSPTHLIKTRGQQATLRCSPISGHTSVYWYQQALGLGLQFLLWYDEGEERNRGNFPPRFSGRQFPNYSSELNVNALELEDSALYLCASSLRGPDQPQHFGDGTRLSIL.